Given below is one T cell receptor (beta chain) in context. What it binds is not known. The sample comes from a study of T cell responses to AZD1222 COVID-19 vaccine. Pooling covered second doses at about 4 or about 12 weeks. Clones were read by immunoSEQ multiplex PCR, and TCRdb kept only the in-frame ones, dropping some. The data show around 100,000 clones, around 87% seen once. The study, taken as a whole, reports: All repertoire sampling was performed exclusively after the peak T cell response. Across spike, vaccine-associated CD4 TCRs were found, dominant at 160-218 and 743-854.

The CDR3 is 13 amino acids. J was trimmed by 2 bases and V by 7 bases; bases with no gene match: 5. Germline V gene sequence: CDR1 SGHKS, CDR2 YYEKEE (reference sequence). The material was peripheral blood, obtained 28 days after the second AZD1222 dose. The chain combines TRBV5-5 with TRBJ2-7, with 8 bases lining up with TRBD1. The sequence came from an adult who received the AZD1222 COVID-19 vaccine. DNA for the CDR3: TGTGCCAGCTCAACGGACAGGGCCTACGAGCAGTACTTC. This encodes CASSTDRAYEQYF.